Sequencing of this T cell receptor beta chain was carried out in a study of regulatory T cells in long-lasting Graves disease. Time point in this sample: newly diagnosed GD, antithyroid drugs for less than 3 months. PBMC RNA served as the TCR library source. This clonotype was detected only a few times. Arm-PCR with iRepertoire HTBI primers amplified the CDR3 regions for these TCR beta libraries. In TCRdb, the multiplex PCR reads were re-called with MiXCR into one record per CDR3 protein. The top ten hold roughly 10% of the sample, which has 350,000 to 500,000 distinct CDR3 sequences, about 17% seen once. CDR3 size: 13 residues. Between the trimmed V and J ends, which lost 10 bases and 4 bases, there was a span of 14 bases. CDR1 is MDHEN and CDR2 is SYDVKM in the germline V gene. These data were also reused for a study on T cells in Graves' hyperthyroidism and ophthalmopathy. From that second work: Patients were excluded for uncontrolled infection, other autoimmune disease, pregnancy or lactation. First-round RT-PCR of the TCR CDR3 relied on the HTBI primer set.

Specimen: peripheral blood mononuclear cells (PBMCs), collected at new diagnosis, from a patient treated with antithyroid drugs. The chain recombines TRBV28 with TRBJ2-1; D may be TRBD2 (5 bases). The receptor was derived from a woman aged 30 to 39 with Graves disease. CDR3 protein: CATGELGYNEQFF. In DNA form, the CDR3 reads TGTGCCACCGGGGAGTTGGGGTACAATGAGCAGTTCTTC. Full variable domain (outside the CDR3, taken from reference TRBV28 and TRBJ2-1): DVKVTQSSRYLVKRTGEKVFLECVQDMDHENMFWYRQDPGLGLRLIYFSYDVKMKEKGDIPEGYSVSREKKERFSLILESASTNQTSMYLCATGELGYNEQFFGPGTRLTVL.